This entry is about one TCR beta chain. The record originates from a study of blood T cell repertoires in COVID-19. Study details: From T cells, B-cell-depleted T cells, or PBMCs came the material, which was cDNA or gDNA.

The method was immunoSEQ multiplex PCR; TCRdb's version includes in-frame clones alone and lacks a portion of them. The sample records roughly 200,000 clones, roughly four fifths being singletons. Germline lookup yields CDR1 SQVTM and CDR2 ANQGSEA. Trimming removed 7 bases at V and 2 bases at J, with 11 bases between. CDR3 length: 12 amino acids. Residents of approximately 25 US areas, aged roughly 18 to 90 years, made up the participants. Assignment of participants to cohorts was predicated upon participant-reported clinical history. The chain combines TRBV29-1 with TRBJ1-2; no firm D call. The source is a woman in her 50s who had been exposed to COVID-19. Sequenced sample: PBMCs or T cells enriched from blood (not recorded which). The CDR3 sequence: CSAQEENYGYTF. CDR3 nucleotides: TGCAGCGCGCAGGAGGAAAACTATGGCTACACCTTC.